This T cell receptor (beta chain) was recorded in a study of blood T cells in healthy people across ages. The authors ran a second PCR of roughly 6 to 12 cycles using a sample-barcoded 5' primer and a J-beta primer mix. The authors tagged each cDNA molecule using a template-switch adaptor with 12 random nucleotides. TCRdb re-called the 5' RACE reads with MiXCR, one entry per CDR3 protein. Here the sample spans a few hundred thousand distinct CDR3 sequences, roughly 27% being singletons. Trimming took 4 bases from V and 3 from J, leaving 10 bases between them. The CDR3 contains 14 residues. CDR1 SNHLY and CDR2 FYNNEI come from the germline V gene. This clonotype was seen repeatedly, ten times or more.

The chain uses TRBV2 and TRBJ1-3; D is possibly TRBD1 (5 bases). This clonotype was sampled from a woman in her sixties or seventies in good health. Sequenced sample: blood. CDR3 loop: CASSGTGVGNTIYF. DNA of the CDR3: TGTGCCAGCAGTGGCACAGGTGTTGGAAACACCATATATTTT.